Presented here are 24 T cell receptor beta chains from one specimen sequenced in a study of spatial heterogeneity in lung cancer. MiXCR was run by TCRdb on the 5' RACE reads, yielding one entry per CDR3 protein. Here the sample spans some 110,000 distinct CDR3 sequences, approximately 12% being singletons. Time point described: blood at routine non-recurrence follow-up after resection. TCRs were sequenced from unsorted whole RNA of tumor, nontumor lung or PBMC. Source: PBMCs, taken at follow-up. These TCRs come from a male donor with early-stage non-small cell lung cancer.

This clonotype was seen only a few times. The chain uses TRBV7-6 and TRBJ2-5; TRBD1 is a possible D gene (5 bases). Germline-derived CDR1 and CDR2 are SGHVS and FNYEAQ. This CDR3 has 17 amino acids. Between the trimmed V and J ends, which lost 1 base and 1 base, there was a span of 16 bases. The CDR3 coding sequence is TGTGCCAGCAGCTTAGATCTAACAGGCTCCCTCCAAGAGACCCAGTACTTC. This sequence encodes CASSLDLTGSLQETQYF.

This clonotype was seen repeatedly, ten times or more. This chain links TRBV6-2 or TRBV6-3 with TRBJ2-1, with D possibly matching TRBD2 (5 bases). Germline V lookup: CDR1 MNHEY, CDR2 SVGEGT. The CDR3 has 17 amino acids. Trimming took off 6 bases at V and 7 bases at J, with 25 bases between the two ends. The CDR3 DNA sequence: TGTGCCAGCAGCACCCCTTGGGAGCGGCGGACTGGGAATGAGCAGTTCTTC. This sequence encodes CASSTPWERRTGNEQFF.

There are a few counts of this clonotype. The rearrangement links TRBV21-1 to TRBJ1-5. TRBV21-1 counts as a pseudogene. The CDR3 loop spans 17 amino acids. The CDR3 sequence: CASRAGGPSEGNQPQHF. The CDR3 coding sequence is TGTGCCAGCAGGGCTGGTGGGCCCAGTGAAGGCAATCAGCCCCAGCATTTT.

As for this clonotype: A much larger clonotype is one base distant, so this may be a read error. The chain links TRBV6-5 to TRBJ2-1; unclear D gene. Trimming left V 2 bases short and J 9 bases short, with 5 bases between. Germline V gene data show CDR1 as MNHEY and CDR2 as SVGAGI. This CDR3 contains 11 residues. As DNA, the CDR3 is TGTGCCAGCAGTTACGGTGGTGAGCAGTTCTTC. As protein: CASSYGGEQFF.

In this sample, this clonotype turned up a few times. The rearrangement uses TRBV20-1 and TRBJ1-1; no firm D call. This CDR3 spans 11 amino acids. Deletions cut 4 bases from V and 7 bases from J, with 10 bases between. Germline V gene data show CDR1 as DFQATT and CDR2 as SNEGSKA (reference sequence). The CDR3 nucleotides read TGCAGTGCTAAACTGGGGATTGAAGCTTTCTTT. Amino acid sequence: CSAKLGIEAFF.

This clonotype was detected many times. The rearrangement joins TRBV7-2 to TRBJ2-3; D remains ambiguous. V gave up 2 bases and J gave up 5 bases, with 5 bases separating them. CDR1 and CDR2 from the germline V gene are SGHTA and FQGNSA. The CDR3 extends over 12 amino acids. CDR3 DNA sequence: TGTGCCAGCAGCTTATTAGTAGATACGCAGTATTTT. Protein product: CASSLLVDTQYF.

The sample holds many counts of this clonotype. The rearrangement links TRBV20-1 to TRBJ2-7; TRBD1 aligns across 9 bases. From germline, CDR1 is DFQATT and CDR2 SNEGSKA (reference sequence). Losses at the gene ends were 3 bases for V and 2 bases for J; bases not matched to a gene: 5. This CDR3 is built from 14 residues. In nucleotides, the CDR3 is TGCAGTGCTAGGCGGGGACAGGGTCCCTACGAGCAGTACTTC. Protein product: CSARRGQGPYEQYF.

The CDR3 bases are TGTGCCAGCAGTTTCAGGAGGGGGGACACTGAAGCTTTCTTT. Encoded protein: CASSFRRGDTEAFF. The chain links TRBV28 to TRBJ1-1; D may be TRBD1 (6 bases). The V gene's germline CDR1 is MDHEN and CDR2 SYDVKM. The CDR3 contains 14 residues. V lost 3 bases and J 3 bases, leaving 11 bases between the germline ends.

This clonotype was seen a few times. CDR3 protein: CSARRDRLPTDTQYF. CDR3 nucleotide sequence: TGCAGTGCTAGGCGGGACAGGTTACCCACAGATACGCAGTATTTT. The chain recombines TRBV20-1 with TRBJ2-3; 8 positions match TRBD1. CDR1 and CDR2 from the germline V gene are DFQATT and SNEGSKA (reference sequence). V shed 3 bases, J shed 2 bases, and the junction held 7 bases outside the gene matches. The CDR3 consists of 15 residues.

This chain links TRBV19 with TRBJ2-1; 7 positions agree with TRBD1. The CDR3 length is 15 residues. V was clipped by 4 bases and J by 8 bases; unmatched bases: 11. Germline CDR1 is LNHDA and CDR2 is SQIVND (reference sequence). In nucleotides, the CDR3 is TGTGCCAGTAGTACCAGACAGGGCTTTCGGGATGAGCAGTTCTTC. Encoded protein: CASSTRQGFRDEQFF. The whole variable domain, filled in from reference TRBV19 and TRBJ2-1, reads DGGITQSPKYLFRKEGQNVTLSCEQNLNHDAMYWYRQDPGQGLRLIYYSQIVNDFQKGDIAEGYSVSREKKESFPLTVTSAQKNPTAFYLCASSTRQGFRDEQFFGPGTRLTVL.

V and J are TRBV10-3 and TRBJ1-5; 9 bases match TRBD1. The CDR3 sequence is 13 residues long. J was trimmed by 5 bases and V by 10 bases; bases with no gene match: 6. CDR1 ENHRY and CDR2 SYGVKD come from the germline V gene. CDR3 DNA: TGTGCCACCACAGGGGGCTGGGATCAGCCCCAGCATTTT. This translates into CATTGGWDQPQHF.

The V call is TRBV5-1, the J call TRBJ2-5; 7 nucleotides agree with TRBD2. The germline CDR1 and CDR2 sequences are SGHRS and YFSETQ. J was trimmed by 3 bases and V by 4 bases; bases with no gene match: 9. CDR3 length: 15 amino acids. The CDR3: CASSRIGGVEETQYF. CDR3 sequence (DNA): TGCGCCAGCAGCCGTATTGGGGGGGTTGAAGAGACCCAGTACTTC. Looking up the rest from reference TRBV5-1 and TRBJ2-5 gives the full variable domain: KAGVTQTPRYLIKTRGQQVTLSCSPISGHRSVSWYQQTPGQGLQFLFEYFSETQRNKGNFPGRFSGRQFSNSRSEMNVSTLELGDSALYLCASSRIGGVEETQYFGPGTRLLVL.

This clonotype showed up just a few times. The chain is built from TRBV18 and TRBJ2-2; no clear D gene. With 0 bases removed from V and 6 bases from J, the gap between germline ends came to 11 bases. Looked up from germline, CDR1 is KGHSH and CDR2 is LQKENI. This CDR3 has 15 residues. CDR3 coding DNA: TGTGCCAGCTCACCACCCGGTAGCCACTCCGGGGAGCTGTTTTTT. Its protein product is CASSPPGSHSGELFF.

This clonotype was recorded once. The genes are TRBV27 and TRBJ2-3; 7 bases align to TRBD2. The CDR3 totals 16 residues. CDR1 is MNHEY and CDR2 is SMNVEV in the germline V gene (reference sequence). The J segment lost 2 bases and the V segment lost 6 bases, leaving 11 bases of the junction unmatched. The CDR3 DNA reads as TGTGCCAGCAGCCATTACCTGGGGGGGATCACAGATACGCAGTATTTT. Protein sequence: CASSHYLGGITDTQYF.

The genes are TRBV3-1 and TRBJ2-1, with 7 bases identical to TRBD2. In germline, CDR1 is LGHDT, CDR2 YNNKEL (reference sequence). The CDR3 is 15 residues long. V gave up 7 bases and J gave up 7 bases; unmatched junction bases: 13. The chain's CDR3 is CASTSSGGATNEQFF. The CDR3 region has the DNA TGTGCCAGCACCTCTAGCGGAGGGGCCACAAATGAGCAGTTCTTC.

The rearrangement joins TRBV3-1 to TRBJ1-1; D is ambiguous. The CDR3 covers 15 residues. With 0 bases removed from V and 8 bases from J, the gap between germline ends came to 16 bases. CDR1 is LGHDT and CDR2 is YNNKEL in the germline V gene (reference sequence). CDR3 bases: TGTGCCAGCAGCCAAGATCCGAGAGACATCGGGGAAGCTTTCTTT. Translated, it gives CASSQDPRDIGEAFF. The full variable domain, in which reference TRBV3-1 and TRBJ1-1 provide the parts outside the CDR3, is DTAVSQTPKYLVTQMGNDKSIKCEQNLGHDTMYWYKQDSKKFLKIMFSYNNKELIINETVPNRFSPKSPDKAHLNLHINSLELGDSAVYFCASSQDPRDIGEAFFGQGTRLTVV.

The V and J genes are TRBV6-1 and TRBJ2-3; 12 bases match TRBD2. The CDR3 length is 17 residues. Germline V lookup: CDR1 MNHNS, CDR2 SASEGT. Germline trimming cut 5 bases from V and 6 bases from J; bases unmatched to any gene: 12. The CDR3 region has the DNA TGTGCCAGCAGTCTGAATCCCTCTAGCGGGGGGGCCGATACGCAGTATTTT. Its protein is CASSLNPSSGGADTQYF.

The chain has TRBV27 and TRBJ2-7; 11 bases fit TRBD2. The germline V gene encodes CDR1 MNHEY and CDR2 SMNVEV (reference sequence). CDR3 size: 17 residues. The ends lost 3 bases at V and 0 bases at J; junction bases unmatched: 7. In DNA, the CDR3 is TGTGCCAGCAGTTTTGGTCCTAGCGGGGGGTCCTCCTACGAGCAGTACTTC. It is translated as CASSFGPSGGSSYEQYF.

On this clonotype itself: Mismatch with germline at one junction end may stem from a read error. The V and J genes are TRBV7-8 and TRBJ1-5, with 10 bases identical to TRBD1. The germline gives CDR1 SGHVS, CDR2 FQNEAQ. The CDR3 runs 15 residues. In DNA form, the CDR3 reads TGTGTCAGCAGACTGACAGGGGGCCGTAATCAGCCCCAGCATTTT. It is translated as CVSRLTGGRNQPQHF.

This clonotype has at least ten counts. The chain couples TRBV20-1 to TRBJ2-7; possible D gene TRBD1, 6 bases. Germline-derived CDR1 and CDR2 are DFQATT and SNEGSKA (reference sequence). The length of the CDR3 is 12 residues. V shed 5 bases and J shed 6 bases, with 14 bases lying between them. Written as DNA, the CDR3 is TGCAGTGCTGGGCGTAGAGGGGGCGAGCAGTACTTC. Encoded protein: CSAGRRGGEQYF.

This clonotype was counted between two and nine times. The chain employs TRBV10-3 and TRBJ2-1; TRBD2 matches at 10 bases. V shed 0 bases, J shed 5 bases, and the junction held 13 bases outside the gene matches. CDR3 length: 19 amino acids. Germline CDR1 reads ENHRY; CDR2 reads SYGVKD. CDR3: CAISESLGTLAGDNNEQFF. Written as DNA, the CDR3 is TGTGCCATCAGTGAGTCGCTAGGCACTCTAGCGGGGGATAACAATGAGCAGTTCTTC.

This clonotype was seen repeatedly, ten times or more. The rearrangement links TRBV6-5 to TRBJ1-4, with 8 bases fitting TRBD1. The CDR3 spans 20 residues. V trimming: 6 bases; J trimming: 2 bases; junction bases outside the gene matches: 20. The germline CDR1 and CDR2 sequences are MNHEY and SVGAGI. The CDR3: CASRLVRDRPYSATNEKLFF. DNA for the CDR3: TGTGCCAGCAGGCTCGTTCGGGACAGGCCCTACTCCGCCACTAATGAAAAACTGTTTTTT.

This clonotype was counted between two and nine times. The CDR3 protein is CASSRDRGRQPQHF. In nucleotides, the CDR3 is TGTGCCAGCTCAAGGGACAGGGGGCGGCAGCCCCAGCATTTT. The chain uses TRBV18 and TRBJ1-5, with 12 bases aligning to TRBD1. The CDR3 has 14 residues. Germline CDR1 is KGHSH and CDR2 is LQKENI. After removal of 5 bases from V and 7 bases from J, the junction contained 3 bases not matched to a gene.

This clonotype was seen at least ten times. The chain employs TRBV9 and TRBJ1-1; maybe TRBD1 (6 bases). With 0 bases removed from V and 0 bases from J, the gap between germline ends came to 9 bases. The CDR3 runs to 15 residues. Germline CDR1 and CDR2: SGDLS and YYNGEE. The CDR3 reads CASSVDGQMNTEAFF. The CDR3 DNA sequence: TGTGCCAGCAGCGTAGATGGACAGATGAACACTGAAGCTTTCTTT.